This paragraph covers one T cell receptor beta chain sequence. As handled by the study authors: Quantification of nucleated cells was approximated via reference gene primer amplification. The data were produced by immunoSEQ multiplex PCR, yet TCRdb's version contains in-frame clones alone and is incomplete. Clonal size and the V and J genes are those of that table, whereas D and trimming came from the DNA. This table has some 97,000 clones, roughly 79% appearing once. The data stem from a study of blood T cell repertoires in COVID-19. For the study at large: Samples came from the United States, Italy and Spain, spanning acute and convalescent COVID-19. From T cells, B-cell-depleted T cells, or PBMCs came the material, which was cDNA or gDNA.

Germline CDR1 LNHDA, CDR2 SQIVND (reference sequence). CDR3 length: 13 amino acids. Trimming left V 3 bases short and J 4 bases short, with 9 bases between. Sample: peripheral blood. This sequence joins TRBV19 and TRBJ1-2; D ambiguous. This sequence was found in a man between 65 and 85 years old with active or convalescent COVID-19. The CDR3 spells CASSIPSGYGYTF. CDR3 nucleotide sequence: TGTGCCAGTAGTATCCCCTCGGGCTATGGCTACACCTTC.